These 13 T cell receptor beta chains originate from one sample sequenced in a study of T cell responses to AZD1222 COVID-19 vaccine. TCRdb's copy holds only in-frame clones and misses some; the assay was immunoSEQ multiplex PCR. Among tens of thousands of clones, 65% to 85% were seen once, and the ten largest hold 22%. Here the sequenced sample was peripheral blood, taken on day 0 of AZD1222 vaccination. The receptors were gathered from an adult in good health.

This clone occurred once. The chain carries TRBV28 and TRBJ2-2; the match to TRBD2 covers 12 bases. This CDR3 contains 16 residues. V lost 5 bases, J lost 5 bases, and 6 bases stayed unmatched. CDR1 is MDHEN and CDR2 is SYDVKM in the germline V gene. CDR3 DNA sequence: TGTGCCAGCAGTCCTACAGGGACTAGCGGGACCGGGGAGCTGTTTTTT. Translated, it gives CASSPTGTSGTGELFF.

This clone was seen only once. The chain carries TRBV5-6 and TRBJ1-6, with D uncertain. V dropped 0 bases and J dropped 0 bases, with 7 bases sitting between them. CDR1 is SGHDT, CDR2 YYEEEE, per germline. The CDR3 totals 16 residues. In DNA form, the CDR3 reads TGTGCCAGCAGCTTGGATGGCCGCTCCTATAATTCACCCCTCCACTTT. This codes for CASSLDGRSYNSPLHF.

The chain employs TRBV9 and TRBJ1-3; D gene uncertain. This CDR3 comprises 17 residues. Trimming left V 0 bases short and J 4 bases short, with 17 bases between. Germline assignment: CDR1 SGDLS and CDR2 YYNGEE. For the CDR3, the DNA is TGTGCCAGCAGCGTAGGATTGGACCTAAAGACGGGAAACACCATATATTTT. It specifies CASSVGLDLKTGNTIYF.

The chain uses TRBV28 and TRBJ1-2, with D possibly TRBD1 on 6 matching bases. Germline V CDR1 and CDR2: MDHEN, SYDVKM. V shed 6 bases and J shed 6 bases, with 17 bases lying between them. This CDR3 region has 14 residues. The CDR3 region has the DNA TGTGCCAGCAGACACAGGGAAATCAAGGATGGCTACACCTTC. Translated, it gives CASRHREIKDGYTF.

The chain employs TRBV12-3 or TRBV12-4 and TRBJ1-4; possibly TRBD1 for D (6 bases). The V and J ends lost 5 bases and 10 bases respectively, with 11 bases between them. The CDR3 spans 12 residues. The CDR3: CASSTGGGKLFF. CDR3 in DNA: TGTGCCAGCAGTACTGGAGGGGGAAAACTGTTTTTT.

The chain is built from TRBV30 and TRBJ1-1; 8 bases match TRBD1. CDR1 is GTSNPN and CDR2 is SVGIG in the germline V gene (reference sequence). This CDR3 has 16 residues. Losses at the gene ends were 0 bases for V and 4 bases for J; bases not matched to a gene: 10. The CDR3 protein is CAWSVRMTGVGTEAFF. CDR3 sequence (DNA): TGTGCCTGGAGTGTCCGAATGACAGGGGTCGGCACTGAAGCTTTCTTT.

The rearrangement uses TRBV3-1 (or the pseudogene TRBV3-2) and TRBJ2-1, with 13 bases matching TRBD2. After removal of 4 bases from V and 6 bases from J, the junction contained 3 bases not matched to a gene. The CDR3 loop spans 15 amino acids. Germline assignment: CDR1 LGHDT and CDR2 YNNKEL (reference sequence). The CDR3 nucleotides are TGTGCCAGCAGCCGCCGACTAGCGGGAGGCAATGAGCAGTTCTTC. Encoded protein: CASSRRLAGGNEQFF.

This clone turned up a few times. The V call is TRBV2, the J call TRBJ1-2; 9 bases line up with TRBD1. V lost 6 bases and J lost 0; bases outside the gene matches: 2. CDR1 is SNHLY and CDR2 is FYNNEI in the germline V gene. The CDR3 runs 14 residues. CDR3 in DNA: TGTGCCAGCAGCCGGGACAGGGCTAACTATGGCTACACCTTC. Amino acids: CASSRDRANYGYTF.

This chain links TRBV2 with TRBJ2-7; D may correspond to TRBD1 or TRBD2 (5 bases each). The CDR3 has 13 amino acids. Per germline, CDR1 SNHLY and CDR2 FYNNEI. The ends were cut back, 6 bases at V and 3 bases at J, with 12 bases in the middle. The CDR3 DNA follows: TGTGCCAGCAGACCCGGGACCAACTACGAGCAGTACTTC. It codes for CASRPGTNYEQYF.

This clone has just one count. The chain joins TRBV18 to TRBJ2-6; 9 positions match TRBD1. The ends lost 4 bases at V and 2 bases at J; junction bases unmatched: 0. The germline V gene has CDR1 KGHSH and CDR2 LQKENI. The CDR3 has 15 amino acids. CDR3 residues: CASSRQGAGANVLTF. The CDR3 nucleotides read TGTGCCAGCTCACGACAGGGGGCTGGGGCCAACGTCCTGACTTTC.

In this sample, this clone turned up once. The CDR3 region is CASSLQGKETQYF. The CDR3 DNA is TGTGCCAGCAGCTTGCAGGGAAAAGAGACCCAGTACTTC. The chain recombines TRBV5-4 with TRBJ2-5, with a possible D match to TRBD1 (5 bases). V was shortened by 1 base and J by 3 bases, with 7 bases between the two germline ends. CDR1 and CDR2 from the germline V gene are SGHNT and YYREEE (reference sequence). The length of the CDR3 is 13 residues.

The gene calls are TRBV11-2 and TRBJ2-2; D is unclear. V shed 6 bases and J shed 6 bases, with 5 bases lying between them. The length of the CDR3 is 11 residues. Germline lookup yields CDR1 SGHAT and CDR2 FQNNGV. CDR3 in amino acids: CASSNPGELFF. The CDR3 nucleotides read TGTGCCAGCAGTAATCCCGGGGAGCTGTTTTTT.

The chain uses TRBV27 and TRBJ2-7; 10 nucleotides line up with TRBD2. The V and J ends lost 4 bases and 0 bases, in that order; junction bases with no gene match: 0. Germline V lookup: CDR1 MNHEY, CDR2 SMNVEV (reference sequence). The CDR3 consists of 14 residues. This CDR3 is CASSSSGSSYEQYF. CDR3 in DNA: TGTGCCAGCAGTTCTAGCGGGAGCTCCTACGAGCAGTACTTC.